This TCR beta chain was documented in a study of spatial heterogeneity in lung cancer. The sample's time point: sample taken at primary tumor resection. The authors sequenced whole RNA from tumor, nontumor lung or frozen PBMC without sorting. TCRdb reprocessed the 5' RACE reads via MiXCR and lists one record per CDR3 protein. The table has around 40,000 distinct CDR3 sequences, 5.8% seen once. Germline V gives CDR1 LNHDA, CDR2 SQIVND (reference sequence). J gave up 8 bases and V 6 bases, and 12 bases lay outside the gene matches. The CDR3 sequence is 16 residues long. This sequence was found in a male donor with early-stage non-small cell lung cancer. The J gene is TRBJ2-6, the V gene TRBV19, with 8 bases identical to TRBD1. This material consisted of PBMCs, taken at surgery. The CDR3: CASRQGEPRPTNVLTF. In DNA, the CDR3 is TGTGCCAGTAGACAGGGGGAACCCCGGCCGACCAACGTCCTGACTTTC.